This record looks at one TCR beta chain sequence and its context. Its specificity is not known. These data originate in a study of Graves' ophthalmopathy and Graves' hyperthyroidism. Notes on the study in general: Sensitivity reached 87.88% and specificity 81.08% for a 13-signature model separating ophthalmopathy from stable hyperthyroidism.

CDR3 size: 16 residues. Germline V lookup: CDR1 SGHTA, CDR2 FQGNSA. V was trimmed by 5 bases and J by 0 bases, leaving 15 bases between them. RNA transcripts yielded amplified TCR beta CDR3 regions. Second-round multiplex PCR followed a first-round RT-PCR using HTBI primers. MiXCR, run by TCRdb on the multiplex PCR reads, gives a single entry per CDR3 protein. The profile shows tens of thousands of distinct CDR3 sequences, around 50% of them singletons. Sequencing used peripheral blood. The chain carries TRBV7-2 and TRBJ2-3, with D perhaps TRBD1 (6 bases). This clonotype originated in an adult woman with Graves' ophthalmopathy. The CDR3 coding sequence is TGTGCCAGCAGCATAAGGGGGAGTTTGAGCACAGATACGCAGTATTTT. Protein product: CASSIRGSLSTDTQYF. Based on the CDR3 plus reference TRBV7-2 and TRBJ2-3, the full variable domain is GAGVSQSPSNKVTEKGKDVELRCDPISGHTALYWYRQSLGQGLEFLIYFQGNSAPDKSGLPSDRFSAERTGGSVSTLTIQRTQQEDSAVYLCASSIRGSLSTDTQYFGPGTRLTVL.